This TCR beta chain was captured in a study of memory CD4+ T cells and cytomegalovirus serostatus. TCRdb keeps only in-frame clones here, not all; method: immunoSEQ multiplex PCR. The sample consists of 45,000 to 55,000 clones, about 73% of them appearing once. Single viable CD3+CD4+CD8-CD45RO+ cells were sorted as the memory CD4+ T cells. The CDR3 contains 14 residues. The trim removed 4 bases at V and 2 bases at J, leaving 6 bases unmatched. Germline lookup yields CDR1 SGHRS and CDR2 YFSETQ. The chain links TRBV5-1 to TRBJ2-7; 7 bases line up with TRBD2. The sequence was obtained from an adult in good health and CMV-seronegative. The specimen was memory CD4+ T cells from blood. The CDR3 loop is CASSPGLPTYEQYF. The CDR3 DNA is TGCGCCAGCAGCCCGGGACTACCTACCTACGAGCAGTACTTC.